The clone carrying this T cell receptor beta chain was detected only a few times. Germline values: CDR1 LNHNV, CDR2 YYDKDF (reference sequence). V lost 1 base, J lost 0 bases, and 10 bases lay in between. This CDR3 contains 16 residues. This sample's TCRbeta library carried unique molecular identifier barcodes. TCRdb redid the calling of the PCR reads with MiXCR, one entry per CDR3 protein. Among 350,000 to 500,000 distinct CDR3 sequences listed, 43% were seen once. This entry belongs to a study of T-cell reconstitution after alpha-beta-depleted transplantation in children. The sample here was PBMCs, taken before TCRalphabeta/CD19-depleted stem cell transplant. The gene calls are TRBV15 and TRBJ1-5, with no clear D. The receptor comes from a girl aged 2 to 10 with aplastic anemia, due to receive a stem cell transplant. CDR3: CATSRVGTYSNQPQHF. CDR3 DNA sequence: TGTGCCACCAGCAGAGTTGGCACCTATAGCAATCAGCCCCAGCATTTT.